This TCR beta chain was obtained from a study of HIV-infected patients and healthy controls. TCRdb re-called the 5' RACE reads through MiXCR, storing one row per CDR3 protein. The data show around 64,000 distinct CDR3 sequences, around 16% seen once. This clonotype has a count of ten or more. The sequenced sample was CD4+ T cells from blood. The TCR sequence derives from a human donor in good health.

CDR3 sequence: CASSPRTGSTEAFF. CDR3 nucleotide sequence: TGTGCCAGCAGTCCCCGGACAGGGAGTACTGAAGCTTTCTTT. V gene TRBV27 combines with J gene TRBJ1-1; 8 bases are a match to TRBD1. With V trimmed by 5 bases and J by 5 bases, 7 bases remained unmatched. Germline V gives CDR1 MNHEY, CDR2 SMNVEV (reference sequence). The CDR3 covers 14 residues.